The 30 T cell receptor beta chains presented below share a single source sample, sequenced in a study of T-cell memory formation after mild COVID-19. TCRdb passed the 5' RACE reads through MiXCR, listing each CDR3 protein once. Of roughly 110,000 distinct CDR3 sequences in the sample, approximately 13% are singletons; the top ten hold approximately 30%. The sequenced sample was PBMCs or a T cell subset sorted from them (not recorded which). Receptor source: an adult woman who had mild COVID-19 (a few samples of this study predate the infection). Cell type and time point are not known.

This clonotype was counted only a few times. The rearrangement links TRBV20-1 to TRBJ2-1; D is unresolved. This CDR3 comprises 14 residues. V was shortened by 0 bases and J by 10 bases, with 16 bases between the two germline ends. Germline V gives CDR1 DFQATT, CDR2 SNEGSKA (reference sequence). The CDR3 DNA follows: TGCAGTGCTAGAGAGGCGTCAGCCTGGTCGGAGCAGTTCTTC. It translates to CSAREASAWSEQFF.

The CDR3 nucleotides are TGTGCCAGCAGCTTCCCGGTGAGCTCCTACAATGAGCAGTTCTTC. Its protein is CASSFPVSSYNEQFF. The chain links TRBV7-9 to TRBJ2-1; no firm D call. Germline CDR1 is SEHNR and CDR2 is FQNEAQ (reference sequence). The CDR3 runs 15 residues. V lost 3 bases and J 0 bases, leaving 9 bases between the germline ends.

This clonotype showed up many times. This chain connects TRBV9 to TRBJ2-7, with D perhaps matching TRBD1 or TRBD2 (5 bases each). V was trimmed by 0 bases and J by 5 bases, leaving 18 bases between them. CDR3 length: 16 amino acids. Per the germline V gene, CDR1 is SGDLS and CDR2 is YYNGEE. The CDR3 sequence is CASSVGGPSGIDEQYF. The CDR3 DNA is TGTGCCAGCAGCGTAGGGGGACCCTCGGGGATTGACGAGCAGTACTTC.

This clonotype has a handful of counts. The genes are TRBV15 and TRBJ2-1, with D tentatively TRBD1 or TRBD2 (6 bases each). This CDR3 has 15 amino acids. Germline assignment: CDR1 LNHNV and CDR2 YYDKDF (reference sequence). The V gene lost 3 bases and the J gene lost 7 bases, with 16 bases spanning the gap. The CDR3 DNA is TGTGCCACCAGCAGGATGGGGGGCCCGGTTAATGAGCAGTTCTTC. The encoded protein is CATSRMGGPVNEQFF.

The chain employs TRBV7-9 and TRBJ2-7; 8 nucleotides match TRBD1. The V gene's germline CDR1 is SEHNR and CDR2 FQNEAQ (reference sequence). Losses at the gene ends were 4 bases for V and 2 bases for J; bases not matched to a gene: 7. There are 15 residues in the CDR3. CDR3 loop: CASSSSGTGPYEQYF. CDR3 nucleotides: TGTGCCAGCAGCTCCTCCGGGACAGGACCCTACGAGCAGTACTTC.

The V gene is TRBV6-2 or TRBV6-3, the J gene TRBJ2-1, with a possible D match to TRBD2 (6 bases). The CDR3 is made up of 14 amino acids. CDR1 and CDR2 from the germline V gene are MNHEY and SVGEGT. Trimming removed 2 bases from V and 9 bases from J, with 14 bases in between. In DNA form, the CDR3 reads TGTGCCAGCAGTTACCCACGACTAGAGGGTGAGCAGTTCTTC. This sequence encodes CASSYPRLEGEQFF.

This clonotype turned up a few times. This sequence joins TRBV6-5 and TRBJ2-5; 14 nucleotides agree with TRBD2. J was trimmed by 5 bases and V by 0 bases; bases with no gene match: 5. CDR1 is MNHEY, CDR2 SVGAGI, per germline. CDR3 length equals 17 residues. The CDR3 bases are TGTGCCAGCAGTTACTCGACTAGCGGGAGGGCCTGGGAGACCCAGTACTTC. Its translation: CASSYSTSGRAWETQYF.

This clonotype was seen a handful of times. At one end the junction does not follow the germline gene, possibly because of a read error. This chain joins TRBV30 and TRBJ1-1; D unresolved. This CDR3 has 16 amino acids. Germline V gene data show CDR1 as GTSNPN and CDR2 as SVGIG (reference sequence). The CDR3 region has the DNA TGTGCCTGGAGTGAACGGACGATAAGTCAGAACCCTGAAGCTTTCTTT. Its translation is CAWSERTISQNPEAFF.

This clonotype turned up a few times. V usage is TRBV2 and J usage is TRBJ2-5; 9 bases map to TRBD1. The CDR3 runs to 13 residues. V lost 3 bases and J lost 4; bases outside the gene matches: 0. CDR1 and CDR2 (germline): SNHLY, FYNNEI. In DNA form, the CDR3 reads TGTGCCAGCAGTGAGACAGGGGGAGAGACCCAGTACTTC. The encoded protein is CASSETGGETQYF.

This chain connects TRBV5-1 to TRBJ1-2; possible D gene TRBD1, 6 bases. The CDR3 is 15 amino acids. From germline, CDR1 is SGHRS and CDR2 YFSETQ. Trimming removed 3 bases from V and 6 bases from J, with 18 bases in between. The CDR3 loop reads CASSSRPGAVDGYTF. The CDR3 DNA reads TGCGCCAGCAGCTCCCGGCCAGGGGCAGTCGATGGCTACACCTTC.

This clonotype was detected only a few times. The CDR3 is CSARDRLGIEQFF. The CDR3 DNA follows: TGCAGTGCTAGAGATAGGCTTGGGATTGAGCAGTTCTTC. The J gene is TRBJ2-1, the V gene TRBV20-1; unclear D gene. V was pared by 0 bases and J by 9 bases, with 12 bases between. Per germline, CDR1 DFQATT and CDR2 SNEGSKA (reference sequence). The CDR3 has 13 amino acids.

This clonotype was recorded at least ten times. This sequence joins TRBV27 and TRBJ2-3, with 10 bases lining up with TRBD2. In germline, CDR1 is MNHEY, CDR2 SMNVEV (reference sequence). J gave up 3 bases and V 3 bases, and 3 bases lay outside the gene matches. There are 15 residues in the CDR3. CDR3 amino acids: CASSLASGGTDTQYF. In DNA form, the CDR3 reads TGTGCCAGCAGTTTGGCTAGCGGGGGAACAGATACGCAGTATTTT.

This clonotype was seen more than once but under ten times. The CDR3 protein is CAIQEGQDTDTQYF. The DNA for the CDR3 is TGTGCCATCCAAGAGGGACAGGACACAGATACGCAGTATTTT. The chain recombines TRBV10-3 with TRBJ2-3, with TRBD1 identical over 8 bases. This CDR3 is 14 amino acids long. J was trimmed by 2 bases and V by 8 bases; bases with no gene match: 6. CDR1 is ENHRY, CDR2 SYGVKD, per germline.

The chain recombines TRBV4-3 with TRBJ2-2; no reliable D call. Trimming shortened V by 2 bases and J by 2 bases, and 9 bases separated the two germline ends. Germline values: CDR1 LGHNA, CDR2 YSLEER. This CDR3 is 15 amino acids long. The CDR3 region has the DNA TGCGCCAGCAGCCAAATTAATGAAAACACCGGGGAGCTGTTTTTT. Encoded protein: CASSQINENTGELFF.

This chain joins TRBV12-3 or TRBV12-4 and TRBJ2-2, with 8 bases that match TRBD1. Losses at the gene ends were 6 bases for V and 6 bases for J; bases not matched to a gene: 9. The length of the CDR3 is 15 residues. The CDR3 DNA is TGTGCCAGCAGCCCAAAACCCAGGGGGCCCGGGGAGCTGTTTTTT. Encoded protein: CASSPKPRGPGELFF.

The gene calls are TRBV24-1 and TRBJ2-7, with a tentative D call TRBD1 (5 bases). Trimming pared 5 bases from V and 3 bases from J, leaving 10 bases between. The CDR3 has 13 amino acids. Germline CDR1 and CDR2: KGHDR and SFDVKD. This chain's CDR3 is CATSVGHNYEQYF. CDR3 coding DNA: TGTGCCACCAGTGTTGGACATAACTACGAGCAGTACTTC.

The chain combines TRBV5-4 with TRBJ2-5; 8 bases map to TRBD2. Germline CDR1 is SGHNT and CDR2 is YYREEE (reference sequence). V shed 6 bases, J shed 2 bases, and the junction held 6 bases outside the gene matches. The CDR3 has 14 residues. CDR3 in amino acids: CASTPGGEQETQYF. The DNA for the CDR3 is TGTGCCAGCACCCCGGGGGGGGAGCAAGAGACCCAGTACTTC.

This clonotype was detected only a few times. V is TRBV5-1 and J is TRBJ2-1; 8 bases align to TRBD2. V lost 3 bases and J lost 7; bases outside the gene matches: 9. Per germline, CDR1 SGHRS and CDR2 YFSETQ. The CDR3 is 15 amino acids. The CDR3 region has the DNA TGCGCCAGCAGCTACCTAGCGGGTGGTGGGAATGAGCAGTTCTTC. Its translation: CASSYLAGGGNEQFF.

This clonotype was recorded a few times. The chain couples TRBV21-1 to TRBJ2-1; the table assigns TRBD2, which was not confirmed against the DNA. TRBV21-1 is a documented pseudogene. This CDR3 is built from 19 residues. The CDR3 DNA reads as TGTGCCAGCAGCAAGTTGTTCCGGACTAGCGGGACCTCCTACAATGAGCAGTTCTTC. This encodes CASSKLFRTSGTSYNEQFF.

This clonotype occurred a few times. The V call is TRBV4-1, the J call TRBJ2-7; possibly TRBD2 for D (5 bases). This CDR3 spans 15 amino acids. The germline CDR1 and CDR2 sequences are MGHRA and YSYEKL. V was pared by 1 base and J by 5 bases, with 15 bases between. The CDR3 coding sequence is TGCGCCAGCAGCCAAGGGGCGACGCTGACTAACGAGCAGTACTTC. It specifies CASSQGATLTNEQYF.

The table lists this clonotype with a few counts. V is TRBV29-1 and J is TRBJ2-2; no clear D. The length of the CDR3 is 11 residues. Trimming stripped 6 bases from V and 4 bases from J, with 6 bases between. CDR1 is SQVTM and CDR2 is ANQGSEA in the germline V gene. CDR3: CSVGPTGELFF. The CDR3 DNA sequence: TGCAGCGTAGGCCCCACCGGGGAGCTGTTTTTT.

The chain employs TRBV9 and TRBJ1-1, with D unresolved. V gave up 5 bases and J gave up 0 bases, with 8 bases separating them. The CDR3 runs to 13 residues. Germline CDR1 and CDR2: SGDLS and YYNGEE. The CDR3 sequence: CASRGVLNTEAFF. DNA of the CDR3: TGTGCCAGCAGGGGAGTATTGAACACTGAAGCTTTCTTT.

This clonotype was observed a few times. The chain couples TRBV6-1 to TRBJ2-1; a possible D gene is TRBD1 (5 bases). V dropped 0 bases and J dropped 0 bases, with 12 bases sitting between them. The CDR3 has 17 amino acids. CDR1 MNHNS and CDR2 SASEGT come from the germline V gene. CDR3 in DNA: TGTGCCAGCAGTGAAGCCCCCCAGGGTAGCTCCTACAATGAGCAGTTCTTC. This codes for CASSEAPQGSSYNEQFF.

This clonotype was seen more than once but under ten times. The chain carries TRBV4-2 and TRBJ2-1, with TRBD2 matching 12 bases. Trimming removed 1 base from V and 6 bases from J; junction bases left unmatched: 1. The CDR3 has 15 amino acids. Germline V gene sequence: CDR1 LGHNA, CDR2 YNFKEQ. CDR3 sequence reads: CASSQASGGANEQFF. The CDR3 DNA is TGTGCCAGCAGCCAAGCTAGCGGGGGGGCCAATGAGCAGTTCTTC.

This clonotype has a handful of counts. DNA for the CDR3: TGTGCCAGCCAAGTAGGGACGGGAGATACGCAGTATTTT. It is translated as CASQVGTGDTQYF. This rearrangement joins TRBV6-1 to TRBJ2-3; either TRBD1 or TRBD2 may supply D (5 bases each). Germline V gene data show CDR1 as MNHNS and CDR2 as SASEGT. V lost 8 bases and J lost 5, with 14 bases in between. The CDR3 runs to 13 residues.

The table lists this clonotype with a few counts. The chain couples TRBV10-3 to TRBJ2-3; D not certain. V lost 2 bases and J lost 2, with 5 bases in between. CDR1 is ENHRY and CDR2 is SYGVKD in the germline V gene. The CDR3 has 13 amino acids. The CDR3 here is CAISEVYTDTQYF. The CDR3 nucleotides are TGTGCCATCAGTGAGGTCTACACAGATACGCAGTATTTT.

This clonotype was counted a few times. The gene calls are TRBV13 and TRBJ2-3, with 9 bases lining up with TRBD2. The CDR3 covers 16 residues. The junction had 14 bases not matched to a gene; V was cut back by 5 bases and J by 8 bases. The germline CDR1 and CDR2 sequences are PRHDT and FYEKMQ (reference sequence). CDR3 sequence reads: CASSPPASGVRGTQYF. CDR3 DNA: TGTGCCAGCAGCCCTCCGGCTAGCGGGGTACGGGGTACGCAGTATTTT.

This clonotype came up a few times. This sequence joins TRBV13 and TRBJ1-2; D is undetermined. CDR3 length: 14 amino acids. Trimming removed 5 bases from V and 2 bases from J, with 12 bases in between. Germline loops: CDR1 PRHDT, CDR2 FYEKMQ (reference sequence). CDR3 sequence (DNA): TGTGCCAGCAGCCCAGATGTGGACAACTATGGCTACACCTTC. As protein: CASSPDVDNYGYTF. The whole variable domain, filled in from reference TRBV13 and TRBJ1-2, reads AAGVIQSPRHLIKEKRETATLKCYPIPRHDTVYWYQQGPGQDPQFLISFYEKMQSDKGSIPDRFSAQQFSDYHSELNMSSLELGDSALYFCASSPDVDNYGYTFGSGTRLTVV.

V and J are TRBV7-2 and TRBJ2-7; TRBD1 is a possible D gene (5 bases). There are 14 residues in the CDR3. Trimming cost V 3 bases and J 2 bases, with 11 bases left between them. Germline loops: CDR1 SGHTA, CDR2 FQGNSA. CDR3 nucleotide sequence: TGTGCCAGCAGCTTTTTTAAGGGGCCCTACGAGCAGTACTTC. Protein: CASSFFKGPYEQYF.

Ten or more counts support this clonotype. This rearrangement joins TRBV11-2 to TRBJ2-7; D remains ambiguous. The CDR3 totals 12 residues. Trimming pared 1 base from V and 6 bases from J, leaving 7 bases between. The germline gives CDR1 SGHAT, CDR2 FQNNGV. The CDR3 sequence is CASSLVFSEQYF. The CDR3, as DNA: TGTGCCAGCAGCTTAGTCTTCAGCGAGCAGTACTTC.